Below are 2 T cell receptor beta chains sequenced from a single sample in a study of blood T cell repertoires in COVID-19 (dated by TCRdb to 2020 to 2021). Libraries were made using the immunoSEQ multiplex PCR assay. This immuneACCESS table, as held by TCRdb, lists in-frame sequences with V and J called but not all clones. Of the missing ones, under half trace to an unresolved V gene in checked studies; the others have no known cause. For this sample there are about 190,000 clones; 76% appear just once. The ten biggest clones cover about a sixth of the sample. Sequences were obtained from PBMCs or T cells enriched from blood (not recorded which). The source is a woman between 50 and 59 years old with acute COVID-19.

This clone was observed once. CDR3 coding DNA: TGCAGCGCCTCACCCCAGGGGATGGCCTATGGCTACACCTTC. Its translation is CSASPQGMAYGYTF. The rearrangement joins TRBV29-1 to TRBJ1-2; TRBD1 might be the D (6 bases). The V end was cut by 7 bases, the J end by 4 bases, with 19 bases between. CDR3 length equals 14 residues. Germline V CDR1 and CDR2: SQVTM, ANQGSEA.

In this sample, this clone turned up once. The V gene is TRBV7-9, the J gene TRBJ1-5, with 7 bases that match TRBD1. Germline V lookup: CDR1 SEHNR, CDR2 FQNEAQ (reference sequence). V gave up 5 bases and J gave up 4 bases; unmatched junction bases: 8. CDR3 length: 15 residues. CDR3 in amino acids: CASSQTGETNQPQHF. The CDR3 DNA follows: TGTGCCAGCAGCCAAACAGGGGAGACTAATCAGCCCCAGCATTTT.